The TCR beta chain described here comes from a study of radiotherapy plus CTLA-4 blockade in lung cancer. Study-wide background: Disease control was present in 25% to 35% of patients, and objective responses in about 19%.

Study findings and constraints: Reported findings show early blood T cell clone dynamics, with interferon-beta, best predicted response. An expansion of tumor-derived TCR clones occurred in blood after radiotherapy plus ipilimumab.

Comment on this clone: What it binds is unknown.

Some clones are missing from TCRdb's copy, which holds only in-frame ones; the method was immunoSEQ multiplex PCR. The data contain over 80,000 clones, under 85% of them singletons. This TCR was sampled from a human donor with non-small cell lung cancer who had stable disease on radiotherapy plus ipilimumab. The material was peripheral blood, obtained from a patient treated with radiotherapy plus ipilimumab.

The CDR3 region is CASTPMGQGDQPQHF. Here the CDR3 DNA reads TGTGCCAGCACCCCAATGGGACAGGGGGATCAGCCCCAGCATTTT. This chain links TRBV28 with TRBJ1-5, with 11 nucleotides matching TRBD1. This CDR3 comprises 15 residues. Per the germline V gene, CDR1 is MDHEN and CDR2 is SYDVKM. The V segment lost 7 bases and the J segment 5 bases; nucleotides outside the gene matches: 7.